This is a list of T cell receptor beta chains from one sample in a study of CD8+ T cells in alopecia areata. Measured with immunoSEQ multiplex PCR; TCRdb has only the in-frame clones, and not every one. The sample has some 110,000 clones, 55% to 65% seen once. Sequenced: CD4+ T cells sorted from blood. The receptors were sampled from a human donor in good health. The CDR3 runs from the conserved cysteine through the conserved F or W. The D gene is left open where the match is weak. The size of a clone is reported for some rows only, either as once, few or many, or as a class for expanded clones.

D gene	V gene	clone size	J gene	CDR3 DNA	CDR3 protein
.	TRBV29-1	.	TRBJ1-1	TGCCGCGTGGGGGGGACCTTGGGGAACACTGAAGCTTTCTTT	CRVGGTLGNTEAFF
TRBD1	TRBV30	.	TRBJ2-1	TGTGCCTGGAGTATAGGGGGCGGATACAACAATGAGCAGTTCTTC	CAWSIGGGYNNEQFF
.	TRBV7-9	.	TRBJ2-3	TGTGCCAGCAGTAGAGGGACGAGCACAGATACGCAGTATTTT	CASSRGTSTDTQYF
.	TRBV6-5	.	TRBJ2-3	TGTGCCAGCAGTTACTTGGGGACATTACCAGATACGCAGTATTTT	CASSYLGTLPDTQYF
TRBD1	TRBV29-1	.	TRBJ2-7	TGCAGCGTTGGACAGGGGGACTACGAGCAGTACTTC	CSVGQGDYEQYF
.	TRBV7-2	.	TRBJ2-5	TGTGCCAGCAGCCCGCAGGGGCAAGAGACCCAGTACTTC	CASSPQGQETQYF
TRBD2	TRBV18	many	TRBJ2-5	TGTGCCAGCTCACCACCGTCCCTAGCGGAGGCGACCCAGTACTTC	CASSPPSLAEATQYF
.	TRBV30	.	TRBJ1-3	TGTGCCTGGAGTGTACAGTCTCCCGGCTCTGGAAACACCATATATTTT	CAWSVQSPGSGNTIYF
TRBD1	TRBV5-4	.	TRBJ1-3	TGTGCCAGCAGCCCCCGACAGGGAACTGGAAACACCATATATTTT	CASSPRQGTGNTIYF
.	TRBV5-6	.	TRBJ1-2	TGTGCCAGCAGAGTGGTAGGCAGGCAAGGCTATGGCTACACCTTC	CASRVVGRQGYGYTF
.	TRBV27	.	TRBJ1-6	TGTGCCAGCAGGGAAAGGAGGGGAGGGGGGTTCGTTTCACCCCTCCACTTT	CASRERRGGGFVSPLHF
.	TRBV29-1	few	TRBJ1-1	TGCAGCGTTGAAGATTGGCCGAACACTGAAGCTTTCTTT	CSVEDWPNTEAFF
.	TRBV9	.	TRBJ2-5	TGTGCCAGCAGCGTAGGGGAGCGGGAAGAGACCCAGTACTTC	CASSVGEREETQYF
.	TRBV14	.	TRBJ1-5	TGTGCCAGCAGCCCCACCGGGGGCGGCAATCAGCCCCAGCATTTT	CASSPTGGGNQPQHF
.	TRBV5-6	.	TRBJ1-2	TGTGCCAGCAGCTTCCCGGGGCGGGACTATGGCTACACCTTC	CASSFPGRDYGYTF
TRBD2	TRBV5-6	.	TRBJ2-5	TGTGCCAGCAGCTTGGTAGGGACTAGCGGGGTTGAGACCCAGTACTTC	CASSLVGTSGVETQYF
.	TRBV5-1	few	TRBJ2-3	TGCGCCAGCAGCCAAGCGGGTAGCACAGATACGCAGTATTTT	CASSQAGSTDTQYF
TRBD1	TRBV2	.	TRBJ2-7	TGTGCCAGCAGCATACCCATGGGACAGGGAACCGAGCAGTACTTC	CASSIPMGQGTEQYF
TRBD2	TRBV5-4	.	TRBJ2-1	TGTGCCACCTCGGGGCCCCGGGAGGATGAGCAGTTCTTC	CATSGPREDEQFF
.	TRBV30	.	TRBJ1-2	TGTGCCTTTGAAGGATTCTATGGCTACACCTTC	CAFEGFYGYTF
.	TRBV7-2	.	TRBJ2-5	TGTGCCAGCAGCTTCCAGTCCCAAGAGACCCAGTACTTC	CASSFQSQETQYF
.	TRBV29-1	once	TRBJ1-2	TGCAGCGTTGTCCGACCCAACTATGGCTACACCTTC	CSVVRPNYGYTF
TRBD1	TRBV7-2	.	TRBJ1-2	TGTGCCAGCGGACAGGGGGCTGACTATGGCTACACCTTC	CASGQGADYGYTF
TRBD1	TRBV6-1	few	TRBJ2-7	TGTGCCAGCAGTGTGGAGACAGGGGGATTTCGGCAGTACTTC	CASSVETGGFRQYF
TRBD1	TRBV29-1	.	TRBJ2-7	TGCAGCGTCGTCGGACAGGGTCCCACCTACGAGCAGTACTTC	CSVVGQGPTYEQYF
TRBD1	TRBV30	.	TRBJ1-2	TGTGCCTGGAGTGGACAGGGCTATGGCTACACCTTC	CAWSGQGYGYTF
.	TRBV29-1	.	TRBJ2-1	TGCAGCGTTGTCGTCCGGCAGTATGAGCAGTTCTTC	CSVVVRQYEQFF
.	TRBV7-9	.	TRBJ2-1	TGTGCCAGCAGCTATCAGGACTCCTACAATGAGCAGTTCTTC	CASSYQDSYNEQFF
.	TRBV29-1	.	TRBJ2-3	TGCAGCGTTGAGGTACCGCCGGATACGCAGTATTTT	CSVEVPPDTQYF
.	TRBV10-3	.	TRBJ2-1	TGTGCCATCAGTTTTGATGTCCATGAGCAGTTCTTC	CAISFDVHEQFF
.	TRBV14	.	TRBJ1-6	TGTGCCAGCAGCCAAGGGGGCCGATACGTCTCGAATAATTCACCCCTCCACTTT	CASSQGGRYVSNNSPLHF